The entry below describes one T cell receptor (beta chain). The V segment lost 4 bases and the J segment 4 bases; nucleotides outside the gene matches: 7. The CDR3 totals 16 residues. Germline assignment: CDR1 MNHEY and CDR2 SMNVEV (reference sequence). TCRdb itself ran the PCR reads through MiXCR, one entry per CDR3 protein. The sample lists 490,000 or so distinct CDR3 sequences; approximately 25% were seen once. This specimen comes from a study of molecular identifiers for immune sequencing clone quantification. The chain employs TRBV27 and TRBJ2-2; the match to TRBD1 covers 9 bases. Sequences were obtained from naive CD8+ T cells from blood, with Jurkat cell RNA spiked in. Documented subset: FACS-sorted CD8+CD4-CCR7+CD45RA+ naive T cells. This sequence was found in a human donor in good health. Some libraries in this study had Jurkat cell RNA spiked in. The CDR3 region is CASSSGQGRVTGELFF. DNA of the CDR3: TGTGCCAGCAGTTCGGGACAGGGAAGAGTCACCGGGGAGCTGTTTTTT.